The 21 T cell receptor beta chains presented below share a single source sample, sequenced in a study of response to subunit inactivated influenza vaccine. TCRdb re-analysed the RT-PCR reads in MiXCR, keeping a single row per CDR3 protein. There are hundreds of thousands of distinct CDR3 sequences in the sample; around 13% occur only once, and less than 9% lies in the top ten. This specimen consisted of PBMCs from blood, obtained less than 15 days before vaccination. The receptors come from a man in his fifties who received an inactivated influenza vaccine.

The sample holds many counts of this clonotype. The chain employs TRBV29-1 and TRBJ2-5, with D perhaps given as TRBD1 or TRBD2 (5 bases each). The CDR3 is 13 residues long. V lost 5 bases and J 2 bases, leaving 12 bases between the germline ends. Germline V gene data show CDR1 as SQVTM and CDR2 as ANQGSEA. The DNA of the CDR3 is TGCAGCGTTAAGGGACGCCTACAAGAGACCCAGTACTTC. This sequence encodes CSVKGRLQETQYF.

This clonotype showed up just a few times. This sequence joins TRBV6-5 and TRBJ1-4, with D unresolved. V was cut by 2 bases and J by 0 bases, with 7 bases left in between. The CDR3 is made up of 15 amino acids. The germline CDR1 and CDR2 sequences are MNHEY and SVGAGI. This chain's CDR3 is CASSYNGATNEKLFF. The CDR3 region has the DNA TGTGCCAGCAGTTACAACGGGGCAACTAATGAAAAACTGTTTTTT.

This clonotype was seen only a few times. The chain combines TRBV5-1 with TRBJ2-3; D could derive from TRBD1 or TRBD2 (5 bases each). Trimming cost V 3 bases and J 3 bases, with 17 bases left between them. The length of the CDR3 is 16 residues. Germline CDR1 SGHRS, CDR2 YFSETQ. The CDR3 region is CASSYSPRDGTDTQYF. CDR3 nucleotide sequence: TGCGCCAGCAGCTATTCTCCCCGGGACGGGACAGATACGCAGTATTTT.

This clonotype showed up just a few times. In nucleotides, the CDR3 is TGTGCCAGCAGAAAACAACGAACCGGGGAAGCTTTCTTT. It translates to CASRKQRTGEAFF. The chain recombines TRBV6-1 with TRBJ1-1; D remains ambiguous. Trimming removed 6 bases at V and 8 bases at J, with 16 bases between. This CDR3 region has 13 residues. CDR1 is MNHNS, CDR2 SASEGT, per germline.

The gene calls are TRBV15 and TRBJ2-3; 14 nucleotides match TRBD2. The V gene's germline CDR1 is LNHNV and CDR2 YYDKDF (reference sequence). The length of the CDR3 is 18 residues. V shed 0 bases and J 7 bases; nucleotides not matched to a gene: 9. In nucleotides, the CDR3 is TGTGCCACCAGCAGAGATGTGCGACTAGCGGGGGGGTCTTATACGCAGTATTTT. Translation gives CATSRDVRLAGGSYTQYF.

The rearrangement uses TRBV11-2 and TRBJ2-7, with D perhaps matching TRBD1 (6 bases). Germline assignment: CDR1 SGHAT and CDR2 FQNNGV. Trimming removed 1 base at V and 2 bases at J, with 15 bases between. The CDR3 runs to 16 residues. The CDR3 region is CASSLVTATGAYEQYF. DNA of the CDR3: TGTGCCAGCAGCTTAGTGACCGCGACAGGCGCCTACGAGCAGTACTTC.

This clonotype was seen a few times. The chain has TRBV5-1 and TRBJ2-5; 10 bases fit TRBD1. The junction had 6 bases not matched to a gene; V was cut back by 2 bases and J by 5 bases. Germline lookup yields CDR1 SGHRS and CDR2 YFSETQ. The CDR3 consists of 15 residues. The CDR3: CASSFATGGGETQYF. The CDR3 DNA is TGCGCCAGCAGCTTCGCGACAGGGGGCGGGGAGACCCAGTACTTC.

There are a few counts of this clonotype. The chain recombines TRBV5-6 with TRBJ2-2; tentatively, D is TRBD1 (5 bases). CDR3 length: 14 amino acids. CDR1 is SGHDT, CDR2 YYEEEE, per germline. V was shortened by 0 bases and J by 4 bases, with 7 bases between the two germline ends. CDR3 protein: CASSLVTGTGELFF. CDR3 in DNA: TGTGCCAGCAGCTTGGTTACAGGCACCGGGGAGCTGTTTTTT.

This clonotype showed up just a few times. The V gene is TRBV20-1, the J gene TRBJ1-5, with D unclear. Germline loops: CDR1 DFQATT, CDR2 SNEGSKA (reference sequence). This CDR3 region has 14 residues. V dropped 3 bases and J dropped 0 bases, with 9 bases sitting between them. CDR3 region: CSARSGNSNQPQHF. CDR3 coding DNA: TGCAGTGCTAGGTCGGGGAATAGCAATCAGCCCCAGCATTTT.

This clonotype was detected only once. The chain carries TRBV28 and TRBJ2-4, with 12 bases that match TRBD2. Germline loops: CDR1 MDHEN, CDR2 SYDVKM. CDR3 length: 16 amino acids. V dropped 6 bases and J dropped 3; count of bases not matched to a gene: 6. The CDR3 sequence: CASSPLAGGDKNIQYF. The CDR3 coding sequence is TGTGCCAGCAGCCCTCTAGCGGGGGGGGACAAAAACATTCAGTACTTC.

This clonotype has a count of ten or more. The genes are TRBV4-2 and TRBJ2-1, with TRBD2 matching over 10 bases. The CDR3 extends over 15 amino acids. V lost 1 base to trimming and J lost 5 bases; unmatched junction nucleotides: 2. The germline V gene encodes CDR1 LGHNA and CDR2 YNFKEQ. In DNA form, the CDR3 reads TGTGCCAGCAGCCAAGGGACTAGCGGAGACAATGAGCAGTTCTTC. Its protein product is CASSQGTSGDNEQFF.

This sequence joins TRBV7-2 and TRBJ2-3; 7 bases are a match to TRBD1. The germline CDR1 and CDR2 sequences are SGHTA and FQGNSA. V shed 2 bases, J shed 5 bases, and the junction held 10 bases outside the gene matches. This CDR3 comprises 16 residues. The CDR3 DNA reads as TGTGCCAGCAGCTTATATGTCGGGCAGGGGGTAGATACGCAGTATTTT. Translating gives CASSLYVGQGVDTQYF.

V and J are TRBV6-1 and TRBJ1-1; D not certain. The CDR3 contains 14 residues. V dropped 7 bases and J dropped 0 bases, with 12 bases sitting between them. The V gene's germline CDR1 is MNHNS and CDR2 SASEGT. As DNA, the CDR3 is TGTGCCAGCAAAGGGTCGGGTATGAACACTGAAGCTTTCTTT. Protein: CASKGSGMNTEAFF.

This clonotype was seen a handful of times. The chain has TRBV24-1 and TRBJ2-7; D may be TRBD2 (5 bases). Germline CDR1 and CDR2: KGHDR and SFDVKD. The CDR3 runs to 14 residues. The ends were cut back, 9 bases at V and 2 bases at J, with 16 bases in the middle. This chain's CDR3 is CATRPRLLTYEQYF. CDR3 in DNA: TGTGCCACCCGCCCGAGACTATTAACCTACGAGCAGTACTTC.

V is TRBV12-3 or TRBV12-4 and J is TRBJ1-1; a weak D match, TRBD1 (6 bases). The CDR3 has 15 amino acids. Trimming removed 6 bases from V and 0 bases from J, with 14 bases in between. The CDR3 nucleotides are TGTGCCAGCAGACGTGACAGGATCATGAACACTGAAGCTTTCTTT. Encoded protein: CASRRDRIMNTEAFF.

This clonotype was counted only a few times. This CDR3 reads CASSLGTSNTEAFF. CDR3 coding DNA: TGTGCCAGCAGCTTGGGGACTTCGAACACTGAAGCTTTCTTT. The chain links TRBV5-5 to TRBJ1-1; D remains ambiguous. This CDR3 spans 14 amino acids. The germline V gene encodes CDR1 SGHKS and CDR2 YYEKEE (reference sequence). Trimming cost V 0 bases and J 1 base, with 7 bases left between them.

The V and J genes are TRBV28 and TRBJ2-7; 8 nucleotides align to TRBD2. CDR1 is MDHEN and CDR2 is SYDVKM in the germline V gene. Losses at the gene ends were 5 bases for V and 4 bases for J; bases not matched to a gene: 10. CDR3 size: 15 residues. The CDR3 region is CASSPSSGSSYEQYF. In DNA, the CDR3 is TGTGCCAGCAGTCCCTCGAGCGGGAGCTCGTACGAGCAGTACTTC.

This clonotype came up a few times. The chain links TRBV7-2 to TRBJ2-4; D gene ambiguous. The CDR3 has 14 residues. Germline CDR1 and CDR2: SGHTA and FQGNSA. V lost 2 bases to trimming and J lost 2 bases, with 7 bases between them. The CDR3 loop is CASSLRGTKNIQYF. CDR3 coding DNA: TGTGCCAGCAGCTTACGCGGAACCAAAAACATTCAGTACTTC.

The rearrangement joins TRBV2 to TRBJ2-1; D is unresolved. Trimming shortened V by 4 bases and J by 7 bases, and 8 bases separated the two germline ends. Germline-derived CDR1 and CDR2 are SNHLY and FYNNEI. CDR3 length: 12 amino acids. The CDR3 DNA sequence: TGTGCCAGCAGTGTGGAGCTAAATGAGCAGTTCTTC. Amino acids: CASSVELNEQFF.

This chain's CDR3 is CASSLDGGYVYEQYF. For the CDR3, the DNA is TGCGCCAGCAGCCTCGACGGGGGTTACGTCTACGAGCAGTACTTC. The chain joins TRBV5-1 to TRBJ2-7; TRBD2 is a possible D gene (6 bases). V lost 4 bases and J 3 bases, leaving 17 bases between the germline ends. Germline CDR1 and CDR2: SGHRS and YFSETQ. This CDR3 comprises 15 residues.

This clonotype has just a few counts. The chain uses TRBV9 and TRBJ2-1; no reliable D call. Trimming removed 0 bases at V and 0 bases at J, with 13 bases between. Per germline, CDR1 SGDLS and CDR2 YYNGEE. The CDR3 is 17 residues long. The CDR3 reads CASSVASPRSSYNEQFF. CDR3 bases: TGTGCCAGCAGCGTAGCCTCACCTCGGAGCTCCTACAATGAGCAGTTCTTC.